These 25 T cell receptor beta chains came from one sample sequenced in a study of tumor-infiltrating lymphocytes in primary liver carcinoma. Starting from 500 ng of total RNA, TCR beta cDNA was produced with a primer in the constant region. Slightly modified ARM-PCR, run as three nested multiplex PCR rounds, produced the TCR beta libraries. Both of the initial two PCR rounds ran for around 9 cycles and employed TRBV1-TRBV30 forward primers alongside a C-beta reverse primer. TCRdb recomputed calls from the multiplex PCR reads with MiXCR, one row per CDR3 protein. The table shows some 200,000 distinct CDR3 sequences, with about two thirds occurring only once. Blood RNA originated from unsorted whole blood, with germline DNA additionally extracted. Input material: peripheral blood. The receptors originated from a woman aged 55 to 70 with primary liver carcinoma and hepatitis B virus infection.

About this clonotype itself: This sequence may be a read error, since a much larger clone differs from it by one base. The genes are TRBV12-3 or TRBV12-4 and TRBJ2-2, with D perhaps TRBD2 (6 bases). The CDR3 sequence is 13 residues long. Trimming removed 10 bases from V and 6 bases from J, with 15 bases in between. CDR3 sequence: CANRRRDPGELFF. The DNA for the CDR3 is TGTGCCAACAGGCGGCGGGATCCCGGGGAGCTGTTTTTT.

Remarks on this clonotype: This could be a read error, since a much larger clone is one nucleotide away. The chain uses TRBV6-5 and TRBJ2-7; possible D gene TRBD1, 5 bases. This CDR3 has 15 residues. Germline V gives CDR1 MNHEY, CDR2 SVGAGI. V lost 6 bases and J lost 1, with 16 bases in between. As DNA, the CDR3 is TGTGCCAGCAGACCTACAGGATCGGAGTCCTACGAGCAGTACTTC. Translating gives CASRPTGSESYEQYF.

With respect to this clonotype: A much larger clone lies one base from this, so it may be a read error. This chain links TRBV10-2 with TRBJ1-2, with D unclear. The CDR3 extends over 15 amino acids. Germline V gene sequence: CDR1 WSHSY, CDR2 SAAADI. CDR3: CSSSESQGLSYGYTF. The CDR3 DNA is TGCTCCAGCAGTGAGTCTCAAGGACTATCCTATGGCTACACCTTC.

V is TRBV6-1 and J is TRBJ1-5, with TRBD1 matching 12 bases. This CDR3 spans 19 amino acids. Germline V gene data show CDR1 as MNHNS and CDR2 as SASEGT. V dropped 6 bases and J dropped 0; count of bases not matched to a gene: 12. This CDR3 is CASSGTGGSLGYSNQPQHF. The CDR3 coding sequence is TGTGCCAGCAGCGGGACAGGGGGCTCCTTAGGCTATAGCAATCAGCCCCAGCATTTT.

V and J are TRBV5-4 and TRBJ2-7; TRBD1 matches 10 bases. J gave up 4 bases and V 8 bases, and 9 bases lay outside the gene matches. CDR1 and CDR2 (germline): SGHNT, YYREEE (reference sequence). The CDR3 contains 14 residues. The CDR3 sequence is CARNVGQGGYEQYF. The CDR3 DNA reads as TGTGCCAGAAACGTTGGACAGGGGGGTTACGAGCAGTACTTC.

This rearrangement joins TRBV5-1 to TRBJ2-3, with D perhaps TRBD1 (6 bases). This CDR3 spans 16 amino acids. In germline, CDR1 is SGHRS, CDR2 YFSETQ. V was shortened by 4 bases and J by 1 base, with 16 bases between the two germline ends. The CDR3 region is CASSPTTGLRTDTQYF. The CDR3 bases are TGCGCCAGCAGCCCCACCACAGGGTTGCGCACAGATACGCAGTATTTT.

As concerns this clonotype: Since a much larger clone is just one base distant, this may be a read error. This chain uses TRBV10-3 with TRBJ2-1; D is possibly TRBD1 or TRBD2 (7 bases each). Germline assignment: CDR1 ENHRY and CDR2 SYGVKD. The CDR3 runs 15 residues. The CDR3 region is CAVQGGRESYNEHFF. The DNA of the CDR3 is TGTGCCGTCCAGGGGGGGCGGGAATCCTACAATGAGCACTTCTTC.

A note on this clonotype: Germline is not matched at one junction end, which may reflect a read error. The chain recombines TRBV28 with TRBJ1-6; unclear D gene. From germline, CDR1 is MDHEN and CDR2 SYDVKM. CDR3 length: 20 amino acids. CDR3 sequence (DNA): TGTGCCAGCAGTCGATTATGGGGTGGACGCGGCAGCTCCTATAATTCACTCCTCCACTTT. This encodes CASSRLWGGRGSSYNSLLHF.

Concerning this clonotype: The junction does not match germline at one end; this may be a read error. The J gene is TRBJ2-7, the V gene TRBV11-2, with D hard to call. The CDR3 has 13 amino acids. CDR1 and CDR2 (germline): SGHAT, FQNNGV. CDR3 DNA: TGTGCCAGCAGCTTAGAAGCCCTTGGAAAGCAATACTTC. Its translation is CASSLEALGKQYF.

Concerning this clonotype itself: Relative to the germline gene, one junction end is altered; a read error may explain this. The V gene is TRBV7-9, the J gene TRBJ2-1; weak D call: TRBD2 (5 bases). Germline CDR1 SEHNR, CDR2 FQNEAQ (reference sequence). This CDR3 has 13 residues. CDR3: CASSLPGPWEHFF. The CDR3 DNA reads TGTGCCAGCAGCCTCCCGGGCCCGTGGGAGCATTTCTTC.

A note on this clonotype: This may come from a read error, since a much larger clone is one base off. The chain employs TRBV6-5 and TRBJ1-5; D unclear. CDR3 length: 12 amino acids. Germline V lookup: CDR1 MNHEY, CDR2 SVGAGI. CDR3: CAGSSVNQPQHF. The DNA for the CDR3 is TGTGCCGGCAGTTCAGTCAATCAGCCCCAGCATTTT.

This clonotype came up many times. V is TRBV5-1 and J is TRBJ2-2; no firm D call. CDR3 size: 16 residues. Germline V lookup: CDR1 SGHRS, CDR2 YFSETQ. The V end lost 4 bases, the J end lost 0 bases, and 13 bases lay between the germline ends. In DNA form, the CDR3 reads TGCGCCAGCAGCATGTTGACTTCTGCGAACACCGGGGAGCTGTTTTTT. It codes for CASSMLTSANTGELFF.

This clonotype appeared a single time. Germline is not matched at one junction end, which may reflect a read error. CDR3 in DNA: TGTGTCAGCAACCATCGGACCTACGAGCAGTACTTC. Its translation: CVSNHRTYEQYF. The rearrangement joins TRBV11-1 to TRBJ2-7; D unresolved. In germline, CDR1 is SGHAT, CDR2 FQDESV (reference sequence). CDR3 size: 12 residues.

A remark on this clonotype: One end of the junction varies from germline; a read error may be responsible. The CDR3 region is CVSRYGTNGTHEQFF. The CDR3 DNA reads as TGTGTCAGCAGATACGGGACTAACGGGACTCATGAGCAGTTCTTC. The gene calls are TRBV7-8 and TRBJ2-1, with 7 positions matching TRBD2. Germline V gives CDR1 SGHVS, CDR2 FQNEAQ. The CDR3 contains 15 residues.

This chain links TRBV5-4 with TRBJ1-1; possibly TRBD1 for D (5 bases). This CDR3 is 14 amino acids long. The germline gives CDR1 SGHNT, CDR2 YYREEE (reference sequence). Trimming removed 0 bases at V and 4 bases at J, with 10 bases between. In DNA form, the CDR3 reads TGTGCCAGCAGCTTGGAGAGTCAGGGCACTGAAGCTTTCTTT. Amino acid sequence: CASSLESQGTEAFF.

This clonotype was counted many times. CDR3 nucleotide sequence: TGTGCCAGCAGTTTATACGGGACAGCAAACACTGAAGCTTTCTTT. Translated: CASSLYGTANTEAFF. The chain recombines TRBV6-5 with TRBJ1-1; 7 positions agree with TRBD1. V shed 4 bases and J 2 bases; nucleotides not matched to a gene: 7. CDR1 MNHEY and CDR2 SVGAGI come from the germline V gene. The CDR3 sequence is 15 residues long.

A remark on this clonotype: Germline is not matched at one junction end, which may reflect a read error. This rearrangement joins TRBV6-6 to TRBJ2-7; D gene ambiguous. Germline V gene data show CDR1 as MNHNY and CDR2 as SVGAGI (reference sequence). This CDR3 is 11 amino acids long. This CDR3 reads CACSYSNGQYF. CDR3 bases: TGCGCCTGCAGTTACAGTAATGGGCAGTACTTC.

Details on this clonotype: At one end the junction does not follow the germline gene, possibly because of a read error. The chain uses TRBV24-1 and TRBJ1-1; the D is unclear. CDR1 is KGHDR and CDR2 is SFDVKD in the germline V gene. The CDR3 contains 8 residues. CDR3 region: CATSEAFF. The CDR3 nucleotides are TGTGCCACCAGTGAAGCCTTCTTT.

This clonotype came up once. CDR3 coding DNA: TGTGCCAGCAGCTTAGCAGGGGGCTTCGGCAATGAGCAGTTCTTC. It is translated as CASSLAGGFGNEQFF. V is TRBV7-9 and J is TRBJ2-1, with 7 bases aligning to TRBD1. J was trimmed by 6 bases and V by 0 bases; bases with no gene match: 5. Looked up from germline, CDR1 is SEHNR and CDR2 is FQNEAQ (reference sequence). The CDR3 length is 15 residues.

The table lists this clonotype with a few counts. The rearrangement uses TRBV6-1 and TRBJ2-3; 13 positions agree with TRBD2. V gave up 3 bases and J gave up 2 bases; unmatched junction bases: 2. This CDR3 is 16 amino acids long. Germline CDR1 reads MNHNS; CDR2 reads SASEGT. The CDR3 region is CASSEGTSGNTDTQYF. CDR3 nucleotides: TGTGCCAGCAGTGAGGGGACTAGCGGGAACACAGATACGCAGTATTTT.

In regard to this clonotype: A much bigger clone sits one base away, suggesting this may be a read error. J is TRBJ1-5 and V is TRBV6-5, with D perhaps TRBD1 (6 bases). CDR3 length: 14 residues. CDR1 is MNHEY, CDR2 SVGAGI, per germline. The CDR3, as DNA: TGTGCCAGCAGACCGGGACACAGCAATCAGCCCCAGCGTTTT. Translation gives CASRPGHSNQPQRF.

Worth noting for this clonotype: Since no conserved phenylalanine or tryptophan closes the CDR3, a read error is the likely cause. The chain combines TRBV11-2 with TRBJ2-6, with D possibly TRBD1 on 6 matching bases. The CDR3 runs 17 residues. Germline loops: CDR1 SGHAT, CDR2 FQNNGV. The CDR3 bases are TGTGCCAGCAGTTTAGATGGACAGTTCTCTGGGGCCAACGTCCTGACTCTC. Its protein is CASSLDGQFSGANVLTL.

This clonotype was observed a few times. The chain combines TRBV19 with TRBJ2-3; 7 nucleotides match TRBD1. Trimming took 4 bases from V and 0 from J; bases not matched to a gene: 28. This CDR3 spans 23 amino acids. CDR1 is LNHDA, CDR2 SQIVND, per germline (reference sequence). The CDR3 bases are TGTGCCAGTAGTACATATGTCCCTTACAGGGGTGCCAAGGAGACTTCTAGCACAGATACGCAGTATTTT. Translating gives CASSTYVPYRGAKETSSTDTQYF. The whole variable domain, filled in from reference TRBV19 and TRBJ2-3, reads DGGITQSPKYLFRKEGQNVTLSCEQNLNHDAMYWYRQDPGQGLRLIYYSQIVNDFQKGDIAEGYSVSREKKESFPLTVTSAQKNPTAFYLCASSTYVPYRGAKETSSTDTQYFGPGTRLTVL.

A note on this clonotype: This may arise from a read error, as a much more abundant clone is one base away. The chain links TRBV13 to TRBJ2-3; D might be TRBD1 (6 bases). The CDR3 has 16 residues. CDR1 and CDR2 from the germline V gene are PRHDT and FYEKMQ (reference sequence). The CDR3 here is CASSLTRGVDTYTQYF. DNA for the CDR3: TGTGCCAGCAGCTTGACCAGGGGCGTAGACACATATACGCAGTATTTT.

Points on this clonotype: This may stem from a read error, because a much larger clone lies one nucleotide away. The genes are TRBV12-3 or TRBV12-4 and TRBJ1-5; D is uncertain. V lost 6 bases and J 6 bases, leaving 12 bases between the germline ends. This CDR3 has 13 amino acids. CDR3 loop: CASREWSGQPQHF. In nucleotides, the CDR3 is TGTGCCAGCAGAGAGTGGTCTGGTCAGCCCCAGCATTTT.